These T cell receptor beta chains were read from a single sample in a study of T cells expressing NK-cell markers. TCRdb reanalyzed the 5' RACE reads, giving one entry per CDR3 protein sequence and no DNA. The table counts roughly 430,000 distinct CDR3 sequences; 7.3% lies in the top ten. Sequencing was done on a sample of blood T cells: a sorted CD56 or NKG2C T cell subset, CD4+ or CD8+ T cells, or bulk PBMC T cells (not recorded which). The receptors come from a woman aged 18 to 75 in good health. CDR3s include the opening cysteine and the closing phenylalanine or tryptophan.

CDR3aa	len	v_gene	j_gene
CASSFQRGTGELFF	14	TRBV12-3/TRBV12-4	TRBJ2-2
CSVEGANGQETQYF	14	TRBV29-1	TRBJ2-5
CASSFGAARGETQYF	15	TRBV12-3/TRBV12-4	TRBJ2-5
CSASGGSGRSLVTDTQYF	18	TRBV20-1	TRBJ2-3
CASSQDLKGHADTQYF	16	TRBV4-3	TRBJ2-3
CASSSRLGLAGRTDTQYF	18	TRBV28	TRBJ2-3
CASSSDRGQYGYTF	14	TRBV12-3/TRBV12-4	TRBJ1-2
CASSLAHGRGNTGELFF	17	TRBV7-6	TRBJ2-2
CASSSRQGGEQFF	13	TRBV7-3	TRBJ2-1
CASRLQNLGYGYTF	14	TRBV6-1	TRBJ1-2
CASSPAPGGGYNEQFF	16	TRBV7-2	TRBJ2-1
CSASDPTGMGYNEQFF	16	TRBV20-1	TRBJ2-1
CSARGQGLGYNEQFF	15	TRBV20-1	TRBJ2-1
CSAFPRQTLGEKLFF	15	TRBV20-1	TRBJ1-4
CASSQDKSSGRSTNEQFF	18	TRBV4-3	TRBJ2-1
CASSYLTGPVIF	12	TRBV7-9	TRBJ1-1
CASIVYNEQFF	11	TRBV28	TRBJ2-1
CASSLVASWRETQYF	15	TRBV12-3/TRBV12-4	TRBJ2-5
CASSLSEWSNQPQHF	15	TRBV7-2	TRBJ1-5
CASSGGQVTLSGANVLTF	18	TRBV5-1	TRBJ2-6
CSARVAGQETQYF	13	TRBV20-1	TRBJ2-5
CASSPSGRDATPYNEQFF	18	TRBV28	TRBJ2-1
CASRLTGDTQYF	12	TRBV5-1	TRBJ2-3
CASSLQGEGTEAFF	14	TRBV7-9	TRBJ1-1
CSARAPGGPGNEQFF	15	TRBV20-1	TRBJ2-1
CASSYDPGLVDGYTF	15	TRBV6-5	TRBJ1-2
CASSQPPMNTEAFF	14	TRBV3-1	TRBJ1-1
CSASRQLTTGELFF	14	TRBV20-1	TRBJ2-2
CASSTRGTGSDTQYF	15	TRBV5-1	TRBJ2-3
CSARDPGGGMNTEAFF	16	TRBV20-1	TRBJ1-1
CASSPEGGINYGYTF	15	TRBV4-3	TRBJ1-2
CASSATSGSSNEQFF	15	TRBV18	TRBJ2-1
CSALQGVGEAFF	12	TRBV29-1	TRBJ1-1
CASLRTLQAVSYNEQFF	17	TRBV13	TRBJ2-1
CATSDPGTGYNEQFF	15	TRBV24-1	TRBJ2-1
CASSQDSAGRDSGELFF	17	TRBV4-3	TRBJ2-2
CASSKNRGRDTQYF	14	TRBV6-1	TRBJ2-3
CSVAPLGEKAFF	12	TRBV29-1	TRBJ1-1
CASSQGPVTANEKLFF	16	TRBV4-3	TRBJ1-4
CASSLESSYNEQFF	14	TRBV27	TRBJ2-1
CASGDPGAYEQYF	13	TRBV25-1	TRBJ2-7
CASSVGAGEDTQYF	14	TRBV7-2	TRBJ2-3
CASSSSLSGEQYF	13	TRBV7-3	TRBJ2-7
CSALERITGELFF	13	TRBV20-1	TRBJ2-2
CASSYSQRGRGFF	13	TRBV6-2/TRBV6-3	TRBJ2-1
CASSPIDRLNQPQHF	15	TRBV6-1	TRBJ1-5
CASSFGGTEAFF	12	TRBV12-3/TRBV12-4	TRBJ1-1
CASSPQTGRDTQYF	14	TRBV7-2	TRBJ2-3
CAWSMLGLAGDEQFF	15	TRBV30	TRBJ2-1
CASSTGEGTDTQYF	14	TRBV21-1	TRBJ2-3
CASSLGAGNYGYTF	14	TRBV7-9	TRBJ1-2
CASHGQGTGNTIYF	14	TRBV6-1	TRBJ1-3
CATQGGLAAEQYF	13	TRBV15	TRBJ2-7